This T cell receptor beta chain was sequenced for a study of blood T cell repertoires in COVID-19 (dated by TCRdb to 2020 to 2022). With respect to the entire study: Samples from collaborators originated in the United States, Italy and Spain and spanned both the acute and convalescent phases of COVID-19. The repertoires were released in a freely available public database intended as a resource for research on the immune response to SARS-CoV-2. Where available, HLA class I and class II types were taken from metadata supplied by the sample provider and were not determined by assay-based typing. Sample metadata almost always included a de-identified subject ID, COVID-19 status, age in years and sex. Subjects who had been exposed to COVID-19, were actively infected with it, or had recovered from it provided the deeply sampled blood TCRbeta repertoires that made up the dataset. The samples were drawn from the first 160 participants of the ongoing ImmuneRACE study and from 950 to 1,500 subjects provided by 6 global collaborators. The material from the prospective study consisted of cDNA or gDNA derived from T cells, B-cell-depleted T cells, or PBMCs.

The CDR1 and CDR2 encoded by the germline V gene are MDHEN and SYDVKM. The CDR3 goes from the cysteine to the phenylalanine over 11 residues. The sequence is cut down to CDR3 DNA, 33 bases in frame from base 1. V is trimmed back by 6 bases and J by 14 bases, and the junction contains 6 bases that no gene match accounts for. TCRbeta CDR3 regions were amplified from genomic DNA using the immunoSEQ Assay, a bias-controlled multiplex PCR. In the source study's methods: The number of nucleated cells in each sample was estimated from the amplification of reference gene primers within the assay. To quantify the absolute abundance of each unique TCRbeta CDR3 rearrangement, sequence reads were collapsed and filtered. Productive Simpson clonality was computed per sample as the square root of Simpson's diversity index over productive rearrangements. TCRdb took over this immuneACCESS table, retaining in-frame rearrangements with V and J assigned. Such tables are incomplete; in checked studies, under half of the missing clones stem from an unresolved V gene, and the remainder is unexplained. Clone size and V and J calls were adopted from that table, with D and trimming inferred from the DNA. The table for this sample lists nearly 200,000 clones; 89% of them were counted only once. Around 8% of the sample rests with the top ten.

For this clone: The target of this receptor is not known. Per-base quality was not reported, and no clone a single base away is much larger than it.

In the prospective study, participants were about 18 to 90 years old, resided in about 25 geographic areas of the United States, and were enrolled through a virtual design. In the prospective study, participants were assigned to cohorts based on the clinical history participants reported in a screening survey and a study questionnaire. Recovered participants in ImmuneRACE Cohort 3 were defined as having two consecutive negative NP/OP PCR tests, clearance from a healthcare professional, or resolution of symptoms. Each participant in the prospective study had whole blood, serum and a nasopharyngeal or oropharyngeal swab collected by mobile phlebotomists. Participants in the prospective study had the option to provide additional blood draws and questionnaires over an approximately 2-month period. Before DNA extraction, prospective study blood samples were shipped either frozen or at room temperature.

Overall study results and their limits: Clinical and demographic metadata were provided uncurated, with the amount varying by source and participant.

The clonotype originates from a woman under 30 who had recovered from COVID-19. The rearranged segments are TRBV28 and TRBJ1-1; 10 bases in the middle match TRBD1. Material for sequencing was PBMCs or T cells enriched from blood (not recorded which). The CDR3 protein sequence reads: CASSLGTGEFF. In nucleotides, the sequence is TGTGCCAGCAGCCTAGGGACAGGGGAATTCTTT.